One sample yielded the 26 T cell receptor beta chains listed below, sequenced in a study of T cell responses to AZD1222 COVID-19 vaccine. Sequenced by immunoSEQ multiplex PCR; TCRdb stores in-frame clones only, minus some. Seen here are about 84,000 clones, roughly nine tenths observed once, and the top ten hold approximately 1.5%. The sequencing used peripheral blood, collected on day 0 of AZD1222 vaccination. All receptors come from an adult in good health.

The CDR3 nucleotides read TGCGCCAGCAGCTGGGAGGACAGCCTTTATGGCTACACCTTC. Translating gives CASSWEDSLYGYTF. V is TRBV5-1 and J is TRBJ1-2, with D possibly being TRBD1 (6 bases). The CDR3 is made up of 14 amino acids. Germline V gene lookup returns CDR1 SGHRS and CDR2 YFSETQ. V was trimmed by 3 bases and J by 5 bases, leaving 14 bases between them.

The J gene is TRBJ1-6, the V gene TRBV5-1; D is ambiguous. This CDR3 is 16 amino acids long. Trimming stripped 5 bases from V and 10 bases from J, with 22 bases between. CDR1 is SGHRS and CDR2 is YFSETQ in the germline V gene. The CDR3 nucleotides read TGCGCCAGCAGTCTGGAGGGCGGCGGGGTTTCCTCACCCCTCCACTTT. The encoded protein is CASSLEGGGVSSPLHF.

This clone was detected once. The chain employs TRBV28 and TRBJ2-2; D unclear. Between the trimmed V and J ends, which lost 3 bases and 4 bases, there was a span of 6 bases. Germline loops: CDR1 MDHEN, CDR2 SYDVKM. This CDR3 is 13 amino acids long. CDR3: CASSLLGTGELFF. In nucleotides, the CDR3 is TGTGCCAGCAGTTTGTTGGGCACCGGGGAGCTGTTTTTT.

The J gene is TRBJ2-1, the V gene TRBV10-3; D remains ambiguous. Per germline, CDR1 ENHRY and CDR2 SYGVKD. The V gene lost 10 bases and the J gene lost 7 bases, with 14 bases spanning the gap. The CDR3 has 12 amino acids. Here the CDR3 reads CASSPGPNEQFF. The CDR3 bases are TGTGCCAGTTCCCCGGGCCCAAATGAGCAGTTCTTC.

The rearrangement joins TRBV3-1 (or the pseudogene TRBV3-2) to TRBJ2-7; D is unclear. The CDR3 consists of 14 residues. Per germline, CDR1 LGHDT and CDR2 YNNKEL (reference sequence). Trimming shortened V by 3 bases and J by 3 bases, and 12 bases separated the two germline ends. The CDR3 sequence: CASSQVLGLYEQYF. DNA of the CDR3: TGTGCCAGCAGCCAGGTCCTCGGTCTCTACGAGCAGTACTTC.

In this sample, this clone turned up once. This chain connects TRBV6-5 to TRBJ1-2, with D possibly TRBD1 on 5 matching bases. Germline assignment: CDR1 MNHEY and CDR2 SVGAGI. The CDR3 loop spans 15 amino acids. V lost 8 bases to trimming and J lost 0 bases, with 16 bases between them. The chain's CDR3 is CASRPGGRANYGYTF. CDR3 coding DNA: TGTGCCAGCCGCCCGGGGGGAAGAGCTAACTATGGCTACACCTTC.

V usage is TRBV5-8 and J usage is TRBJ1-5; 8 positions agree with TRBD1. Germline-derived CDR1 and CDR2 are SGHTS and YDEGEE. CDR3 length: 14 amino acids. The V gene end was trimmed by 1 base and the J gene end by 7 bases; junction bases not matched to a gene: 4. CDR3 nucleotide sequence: TGTGCCAGCAGCTTGAGGACAGGGCACCAGCCCCAGCATTTT. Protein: CASSLRTGHQPQHF.

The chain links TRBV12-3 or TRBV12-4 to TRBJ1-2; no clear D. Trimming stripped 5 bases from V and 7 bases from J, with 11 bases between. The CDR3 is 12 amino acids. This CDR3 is CASSLILGGYTF. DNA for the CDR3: TGTGCCAGCAGTCTAATCCTTGGTGGCTACACCTTC.

The CDR3 bases are TGTGCTTCGTCCGGGGCGGGAAATAATTCACCCCTCCACTTT. Translation gives CASSGAGNNSPLHF. The chain employs TRBV7-9 and TRBJ1-6; perhaps TRBD1 as D (5 bases). This CDR3 has 14 amino acids. Germline values: CDR1 SEHNR, CDR2 FQNEAQ (reference sequence).

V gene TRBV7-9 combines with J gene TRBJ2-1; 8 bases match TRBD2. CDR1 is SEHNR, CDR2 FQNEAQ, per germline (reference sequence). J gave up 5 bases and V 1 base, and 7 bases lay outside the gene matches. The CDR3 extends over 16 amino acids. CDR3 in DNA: TGTGCCAGCAGCTTAGTTTATAGCGGGGCCAACAATGAGCAGTTCTTC. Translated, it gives CASSLVYSGANNEQFF. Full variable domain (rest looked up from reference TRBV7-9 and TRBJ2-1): DTGVSQNPRHKITKRGQNVTFRCDPISEHNRLYWYRQTLGQGPEFLTYFQNEAQLEKSRLLSDRFSAERPKGSFSTLEIQRTEQGDSAMYLCASSLVYSGANNEQFFGPGTRLTVL.

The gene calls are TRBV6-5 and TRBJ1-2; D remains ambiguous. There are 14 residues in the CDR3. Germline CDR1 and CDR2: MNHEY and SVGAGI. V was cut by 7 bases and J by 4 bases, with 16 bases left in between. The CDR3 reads CASIQKLGLYGYTF. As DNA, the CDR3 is TGTGCCAGCATCCAAAAGCTGGGCCTCTATGGCTACACCTTC.

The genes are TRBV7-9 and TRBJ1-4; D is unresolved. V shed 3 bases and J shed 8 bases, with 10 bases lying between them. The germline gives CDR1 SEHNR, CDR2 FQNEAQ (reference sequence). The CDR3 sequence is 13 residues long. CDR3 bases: TGTGCCAGCAGCTTGGGTAGTTGGGAAAAACTGTTTTTT. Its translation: CASSLGSWEKLFF.

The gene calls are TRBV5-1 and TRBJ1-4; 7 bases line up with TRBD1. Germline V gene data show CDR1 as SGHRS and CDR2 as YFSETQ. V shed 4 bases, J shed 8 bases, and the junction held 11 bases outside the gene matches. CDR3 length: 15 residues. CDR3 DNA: TGCGCCAGCAGCCGAAACAGGGGATTAAGAGAAAAACTGTTTTTT. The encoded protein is CASSRNRGLREKLFF.

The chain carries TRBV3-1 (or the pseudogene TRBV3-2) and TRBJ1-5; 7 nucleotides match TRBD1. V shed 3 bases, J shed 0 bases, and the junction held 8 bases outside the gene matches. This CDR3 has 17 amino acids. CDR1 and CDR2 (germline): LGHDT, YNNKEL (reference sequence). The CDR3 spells CASSQGRGIDSNQPQHF. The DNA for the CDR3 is TGTGCCAGCAGCCAGGGCAGGGGGATAGATAGCAATCAGCCCCAGCATTTT.

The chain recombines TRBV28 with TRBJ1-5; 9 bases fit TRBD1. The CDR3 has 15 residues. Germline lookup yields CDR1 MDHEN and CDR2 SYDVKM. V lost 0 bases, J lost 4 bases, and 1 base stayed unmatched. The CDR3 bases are TGTGCCAGCAGTTTATGGGGACAGGGAAATCAGCCCCAGCATTTT. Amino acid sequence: CASSLWGQGNQPQHF. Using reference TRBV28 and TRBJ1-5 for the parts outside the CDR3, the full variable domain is DVKVTQSSRYLVKRTGEKVFLECVQDMDHENMFWYRQDPGLGLRLIYFSYDVKMKEKGDIPEGYSVSREKKERFSLILESASTNQTSMYLCASSLWGQGNQPQHFGDGTRLSIL.

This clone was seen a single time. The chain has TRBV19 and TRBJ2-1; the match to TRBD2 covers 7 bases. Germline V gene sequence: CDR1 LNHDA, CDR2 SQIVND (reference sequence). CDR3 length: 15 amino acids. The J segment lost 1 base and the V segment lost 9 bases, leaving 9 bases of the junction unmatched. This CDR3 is CASNLGTKSYNEQFF. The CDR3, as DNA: TGTGCCAGCAATCTCGGGACTAAATCCTACAATGAGCAGTTCTTC.

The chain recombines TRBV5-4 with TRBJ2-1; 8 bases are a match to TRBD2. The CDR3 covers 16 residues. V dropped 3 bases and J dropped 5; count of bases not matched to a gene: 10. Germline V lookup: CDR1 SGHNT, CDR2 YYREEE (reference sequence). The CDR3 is CASSWLAGTNNNEQFF. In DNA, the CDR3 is TGTGCCAGCAGCTGGCTAGCGGGTACAAACAACAATGAGCAGTTCTTC. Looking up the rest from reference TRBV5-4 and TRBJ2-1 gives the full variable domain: ETGVTQSPTHLIKTRGQQVTLRCSSQSGHNTVSWYQQALGQGPQFIFQYYREEENGRGNFPPRFSGLQFPNYSSELNVNALELDDSALYLCASSWLAGTNNNEQFFGPGTRLTVL.

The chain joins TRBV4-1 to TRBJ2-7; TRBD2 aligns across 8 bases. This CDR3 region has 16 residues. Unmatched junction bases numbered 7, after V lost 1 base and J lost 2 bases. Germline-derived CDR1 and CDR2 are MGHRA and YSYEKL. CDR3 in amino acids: CASSQVTSGPTYEQYF. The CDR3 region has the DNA TGCGCCAGCAGCCAAGTCACTAGCGGTCCCACCTACGAGCAGTACTTC.

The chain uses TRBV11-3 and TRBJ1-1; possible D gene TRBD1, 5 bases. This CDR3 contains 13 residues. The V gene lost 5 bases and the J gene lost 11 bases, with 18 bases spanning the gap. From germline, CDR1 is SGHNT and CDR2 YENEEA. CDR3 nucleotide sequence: TGTGCCAGCAGCCCTTTTGACGGGGGAACGGCTTTCTTT. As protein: CASSPFDGGTAFF.

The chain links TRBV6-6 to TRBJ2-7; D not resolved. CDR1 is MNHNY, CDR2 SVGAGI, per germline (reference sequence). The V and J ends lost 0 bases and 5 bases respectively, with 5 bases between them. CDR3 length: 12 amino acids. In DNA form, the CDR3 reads TGTGCCAGCAGTTACTCTGCGGACGAGCAGTACTTC. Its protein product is CASSYSADEQYF.

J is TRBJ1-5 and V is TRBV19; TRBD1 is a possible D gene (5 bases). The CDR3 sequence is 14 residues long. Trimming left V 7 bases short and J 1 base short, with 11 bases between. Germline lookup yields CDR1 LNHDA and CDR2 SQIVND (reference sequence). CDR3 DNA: TGTGCCAGTACCCTCAGGGAGAGCAATCAGCCCCAGCATTTT. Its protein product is CASTLRESNQPQHF.

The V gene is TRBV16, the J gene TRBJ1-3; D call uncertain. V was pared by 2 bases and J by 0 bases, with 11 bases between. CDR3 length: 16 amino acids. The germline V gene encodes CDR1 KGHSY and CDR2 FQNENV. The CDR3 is CASSQALVDSGNTIYF. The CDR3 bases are TGTGCCAGCAGCCAAGCTCTGGTCGACTCTGGAAACACCATATATTTT.

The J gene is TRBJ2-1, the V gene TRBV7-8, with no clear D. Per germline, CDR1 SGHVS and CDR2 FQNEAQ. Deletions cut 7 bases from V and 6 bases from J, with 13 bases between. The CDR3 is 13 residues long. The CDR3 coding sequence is TGTGCCAGCACCAATAAGAAGTTCAATGAGCAGTTCTTC. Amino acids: CASTNKKFNEQFF.

CDR3 bases: TGTGCCAGCAGCTTCGGACTAGCGGGAGGCCCTGAAGAGACCCAGTACTTC. Its protein is CASSFGLAGGPEETQYF. The V gene is TRBV7-2, the J gene TRBJ2-5; 14 positions agree with TRBD2. From germline, CDR1 is SGHTA and CDR2 FQGNSA. This CDR3 is 17 amino acids long. V gave up 3 bases and J gave up 3 bases; unmatched junction bases: 6.

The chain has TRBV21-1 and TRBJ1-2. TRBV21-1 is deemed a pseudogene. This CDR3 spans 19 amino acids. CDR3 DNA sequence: TGTGCCAGCAGCAAAGGGCTCGGGGGCGATGCGGGGATGGGCTATGGCTACACCTTC. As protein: CASSKGLGGDAGMGYGYTF.

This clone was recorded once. CDR3 DNA: TGTGCCAGCAGTGAAAAGGAGGGGGCTGGGGCTGAAGCTTTCTTT. Translated: CASSEKEGAGAEAFF. V gene TRBV25-1 combines with J gene TRBJ1-1; TRBD1 matches at 7 bases. Per the germline V gene, CDR1 is MGHDK and CDR2 is SYGVNS. Trimming took 2 bases from V and 6 from J; bases not matched to a gene: 9. This CDR3 region has 15 residues.